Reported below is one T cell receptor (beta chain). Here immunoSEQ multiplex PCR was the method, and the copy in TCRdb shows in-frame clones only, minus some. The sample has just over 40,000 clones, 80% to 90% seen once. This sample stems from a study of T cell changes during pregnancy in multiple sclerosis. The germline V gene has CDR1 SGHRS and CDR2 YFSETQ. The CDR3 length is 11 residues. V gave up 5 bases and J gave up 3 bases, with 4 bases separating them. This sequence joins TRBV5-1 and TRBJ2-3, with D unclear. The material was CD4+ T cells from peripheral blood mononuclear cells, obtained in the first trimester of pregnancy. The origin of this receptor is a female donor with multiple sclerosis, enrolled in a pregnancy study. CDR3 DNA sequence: TGCGCCAGCAGTCAGACAGATACGCAGTATTTT. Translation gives CASSQTDTQYF.